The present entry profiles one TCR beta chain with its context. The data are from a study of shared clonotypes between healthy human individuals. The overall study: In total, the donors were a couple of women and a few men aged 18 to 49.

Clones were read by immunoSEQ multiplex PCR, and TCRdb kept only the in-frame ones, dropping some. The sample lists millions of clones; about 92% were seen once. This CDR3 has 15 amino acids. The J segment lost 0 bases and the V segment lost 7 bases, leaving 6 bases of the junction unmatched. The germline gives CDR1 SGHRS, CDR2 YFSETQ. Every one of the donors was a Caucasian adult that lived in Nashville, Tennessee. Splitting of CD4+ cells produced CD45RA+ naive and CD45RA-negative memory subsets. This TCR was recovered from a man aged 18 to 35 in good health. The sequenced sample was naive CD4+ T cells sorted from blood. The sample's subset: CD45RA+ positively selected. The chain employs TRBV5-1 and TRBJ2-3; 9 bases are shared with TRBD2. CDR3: CASCAGGPSTDTQYF. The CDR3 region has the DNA TGCGCCAGCTGCGCGGGAGGGCCAAGCACAGATACGCAGTATTTT.